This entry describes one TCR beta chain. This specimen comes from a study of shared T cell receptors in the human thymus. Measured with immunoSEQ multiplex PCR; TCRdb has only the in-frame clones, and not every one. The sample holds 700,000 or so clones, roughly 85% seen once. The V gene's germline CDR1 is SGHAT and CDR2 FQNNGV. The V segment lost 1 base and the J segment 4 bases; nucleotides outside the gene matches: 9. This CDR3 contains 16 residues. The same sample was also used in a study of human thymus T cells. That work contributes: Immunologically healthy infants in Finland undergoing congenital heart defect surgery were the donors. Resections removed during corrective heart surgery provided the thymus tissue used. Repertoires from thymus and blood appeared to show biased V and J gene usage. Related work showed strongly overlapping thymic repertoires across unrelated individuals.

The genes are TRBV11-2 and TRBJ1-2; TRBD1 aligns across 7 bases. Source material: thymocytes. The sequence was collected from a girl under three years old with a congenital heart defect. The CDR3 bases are TGTGCCAGCAGCTTAGCGGGGGACAGACCGCCCTATGGCTACACCTTC. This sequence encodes CASSLAGDRPPYGYTF.